This T cell receptor beta chain was sequenced for a study of T cell clonotyping in hematopoietic cell transplantation. Remarks on this clone: Its antigen is currently unknown.

Method: immunoSEQ multiplex PCR; TCRdb's copy keeps in-frame clones and lacks some. The repertoire holds about 15,000 clones, with roughly nine tenths as singletons. Study conclusions and caveats: Without cell sorting, CD4 versus CD8 contributions remain unresolved. Pathologically expanded recipient clonotypes increased progressively from day 30 to day 180 as diversity fell.

Sequencing was performed on peripheral blood mononuclear cells. The origin of this receptor is a man aged 50 or older in good health. Some clones in this sample may be carry-over from other donors' samples.

The CDR3 nucleotides read TGTGCCTGGAGACGACAGGGGGAAAGCACTGAAGCTTTCTTT. It encodes CAWRRQGESTEAFF. The rearrangement links TRBV30 to TRBJ1-1; 9 bases agree with TRBD1. V shed 3 bases, J shed 4 bases, and the junction held 6 bases outside the gene matches. The CDR3 totals 14 residues. CDR1 GTSNPN and CDR2 SVGIG come from the germline V gene (reference sequence).